Below are 9 T cell receptor beta chains sequenced from a single sample in a study of post-analysis software for immune sequencing data. Study-wide findings and caveats: Controls showed lower frequencies than patients for five TRBV segments, and TRBV5-6, TRBV5-1 and TRBV20-1 were among these.

Prepared libraries of TCR beta cDNA carried unique molecular identifiers. TCRdb reprocessed the PCR reads with MiXCR, giving one entry per CDR3 protein. The profile shows about 820,000 distinct CDR3 sequences, under 70% of them singletons. No antigen is known for these receptors. The sequencing sample was made of blood. All receptors derive from a girl under 18 with multiple sclerosis.

CDR3 residues: CSGGTSQETQYF. The CDR3 DNA reads TGCAGCGGAGGGACTAGCCAAGAGACCCAGTACTTC. This chain joins TRBV29-1 and TRBJ2-5, with TRBD2 matching 8 bases. In germline, CDR1 is SQVTM, CDR2 ANQGSEA. The V gene end was trimmed by 7 bases and the J gene end by 1 base; junction bases not matched to a gene: 2. The CDR3 spans 12 residues.

This chain uses TRBV12-3 or TRBV12-4 with TRBJ2-1; 10 bases are a match to TRBD2. The CDR3 consists of 16 residues. With 5 bases clipped from V and 5 bases from J, the junction kept 9 bases outside the gene matches. DNA for the CDR3: TGTGCCAGCAGTCTCAAACTAGCGGGGACTCACAATGAGCAGTTCTTC. This translates into CASSLKLAGTHNEQFF.

This chain joins TRBV7-9 and TRBJ2-7, with 9 bases fitting TRBD1. V shed 3 bases and J 2 bases; nucleotides not matched to a gene: 2. CDR1 SEHNR and CDR2 FQNEAQ come from the germline V gene (reference sequence). This CDR3 has 14 residues. CDR3 in amino acids: CASSFWDRAYEQYF. CDR3 coding DNA: TGTGCCAGCAGCTTCTGGGACAGGGCCTACGAGCAGTACTTC.

The V call is TRBV27, the J call TRBJ2-5; D is undetermined. This CDR3 spans 15 amino acids. Trimming removed 6 bases from V and 2 bases from J, with 16 bases in between. CDR1 MNHEY and CDR2 SMNVEV come from the germline V gene (reference sequence). For the CDR3, the DNA is TGTGCCAGCAGCGTTCCGACGTCCGTGCAAGAGACCCAGTACTTC. It yields the protein CASSVPTSVQETQYF.

The chain recombines TRBV5-1 with TRBJ2-3, with D possibly TRBD2 on 6 matching bases. This CDR3 is 16 amino acids long. V lost 4 bases and J 2 bases, leaving 17 bases between the germline ends. The germline V gene has CDR1 SGHRS and CDR2 YFSETQ. CDR3 DNA: TGCGCCAGCAGCAGGCGGCGGGGAGACATCACAGATACGCAGTATTTT. This gives the protein CASSRRRGDITDTQYF.

The V and J genes are TRBV20-1 and TRBJ2-1; D remains ambiguous. This CDR3 spans 14 amino acids. V lost 2 bases and J 0 bases, leaving 8 bases between the germline ends. Germline lookup yields CDR1 DFQATT and CDR2 SNEGSKA (reference sequence). DNA for the CDR3: TGCAGTGCTAGATACGTCCACTCCTACAATGAGCAGTTCTTC. This encodes CSARYVHSYNEQFF.

A few counts support this clonotype. The V gene is TRBV12-3 or TRBV12-4, the J gene TRBJ2-7; D remains unclear. Trimming removed 3 bases at V and 0 bases at J, with 12 bases between. The CDR3 has 15 residues. The CDR3 loop is CASSLDASSSYEQYF. The CDR3 coding sequence is TGTGCCAGCAGTTTGGACGCCTCGAGCTCCTACGAGCAGTACTTC.

The CDR3 DNA reads as TGTGCCGGTCAAGGGGATAGGAGCGAGCAGTACTTC. This codes for CAGQGDRSEQYF. This chain joins TRBV10-3 and TRBJ2-4; D may be TRBD1 (5 bases). The better agreement between TRBJ2-7 and the DNA end casts doubt on the J call. The CDR3 totals 12 residues. Germline CDR1 reads ENHRY; CDR2 reads SYGVKD.

The chain uses TRBV5-1 and TRBJ2-1; D ambiguous. V shed 6 bases and J shed 1 base, with 17 bases lying between them. The CDR3 has 16 residues. Germline V lookup: CDR1 SGHRS, CDR2 YFSETQ. The CDR3: CASTPLGGESYNEQFF. The CDR3, as DNA: TGCGCCAGCACCCCATTGGGTGGCGAGTCCTACAATGAGCAGTTCTTC. The full variable domain, in which reference TRBV5-1 and TRBJ2-1 provide the parts outside the CDR3, is KAGVTQTPRYLIKTRGQQVTLSCSPISGHRSVSWYQQTPGQGLQFLFEYFSETQRNKGNFPGRFSGRQFSNSRSEMNVSTLELGDSALYLCASTPLGGESYNEQFFGPGTRLTVL.